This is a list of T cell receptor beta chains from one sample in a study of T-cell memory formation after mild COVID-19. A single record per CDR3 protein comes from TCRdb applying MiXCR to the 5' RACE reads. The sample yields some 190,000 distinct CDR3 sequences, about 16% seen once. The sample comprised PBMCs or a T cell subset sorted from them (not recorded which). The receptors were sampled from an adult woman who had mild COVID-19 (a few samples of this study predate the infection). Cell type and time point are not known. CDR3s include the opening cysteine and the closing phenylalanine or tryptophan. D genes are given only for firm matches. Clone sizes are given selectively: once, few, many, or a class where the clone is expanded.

CDR3nt: TGTGCCAGCAGCCCCGAAGCGGGGAGGGGTACCGGGGAGCTGTTTTTT
CDR3aa: CASSPEAGRGTGELFF
abundance: many
d_gene: TRBD2
j_gene: TRBJ2-2
len: 16
v_gene: TRBV3-1

CDR3nt: TGTGCCAGCAGCCCTGGGCCTAGCACAGATACGCAGTATTTT
CDR3aa: CASSPGPSTDTQYF
abundance: -
d_gene: -
j_gene: TRBJ2-3
len: 14
v_gene: TRBV11-1

CDR3nt: TGTGCTAGTGGTTTGGTAGGTCAGCCCCAGCATTTT
CDR3aa: CASGLVGQPQHF
abundance: many
d_gene: -
j_gene: TRBJ1-5
len: 12
v_gene: TRBV12-5

CDR3nt: TGTGCCAGCAGACACCTGGCGGGAGCGCACGAGCAGTACTTC
CDR3aa: CASRHLAGAHEQYF
abundance: few
d_gene: TRBD2
j_gene: TRBJ2-7
len: 14
v_gene: TRBV2

CDR3nt: TGTGCTTTAGAGGGGGGTATGAAAGAGACCCAGTACTTC
CDR3aa: CALEGGMKETQYF
abundance: -
d_gene: -
j_gene: TRBJ2-5
len: 13
v_gene: TRBV30

CDR3nt: TGTGCCTGGAAGGAGCGGGGGACCAATGAGCAGTTCTTC
CDR3aa: CAWKERGTNEQFF
abundance: -
d_gene: TRBD2
j_gene: TRBJ2-1
len: 13
v_gene: TRBV30

CDR3nt: TGTGCTAGTGGTTACGGAGCGGGAGGGGCCTACGAGCAGTACTTC
CDR3aa: CASGYGAGGAYEQYF
abundance: -
d_gene: TRBD2
j_gene: TRBJ2-7
len: 15
v_gene: TRBV12-5

CDR3nt: TGTGCCAGCAGTGAAGGCAGGGGTTACACTGAAGCTTTCTTT
CDR3aa: CASSEGRGYTEAFF
abundance: once
d_gene: -
j_gene: TRBJ1-1
len: 14
v_gene: TRBV2

CDR3nt: TGTGCCAGCAGCCAGCCTCTCTATGGCTACACCTTC
CDR3aa: CASSQPLYGYTF
abundance: -
d_gene: -
j_gene: TRBJ1-2
len: 12
v_gene: TRBV6-6

CDR3nt: TGCAGCGCGGGAGCAATGAACACTGAAGCTTTCTTT
CDR3aa: CSAGAMNTEAFF
abundance: -
d_gene: -
j_gene: TRBJ1-1
len: 12
v_gene: TRBV29-1

CDR3nt: TGCAGTGCTAGGAAATACGACCCTAACGAGCAGTACTTC
CDR3aa: CSARKYDPNEQYF
abundance: -
d_gene: -
j_gene: TRBJ2-7
len: 13
v_gene: TRBV20-1

CDR3nt: TGTGCCAGCAGCTTGGACTTTGCCTCCTACGAGCAGTACTTC
CDR3aa: CASSLDFASYEQYF
abundance: -
d_gene: -
j_gene: TRBJ2-7
len: 14
v_gene: TRBV7-8

CDR3nt: TGTGCCAGCAGCTCGGGGCTCTACAAAGACCGGGACAGGGGAATGGGCTCCTACGAGCAGTACTTC
CDR3aa: CASSSGLYKDRDRGMGSYEQYF
abundance: few
d_gene: TRBD1
j_gene: TRBJ2-7
len: 22
v_gene: TRBV7-9

CDR3nt: TGTGCCACCAGCAGAGATAGGTTGGGCCAAGAGACCCAGTACTTC
CDR3aa: CATSRDRLGQETQYF
abundance: -
d_gene: -
j_gene: TRBJ2-5
len: 15
v_gene: TRBV15